The clone carrying this T cell receptor beta chain has more than one count but fewer than ten. In germline, CDR1 is LGHNA, CDR2 YNFKEQ. This CDR3 contains 17 residues. The V gene end was trimmed by 0 bases and the J gene end by 1 base; junction bases not matched to a gene: 1. The data derive from a study of blood T cell repertoires in COVID-19. Background on the study: The samples span acute and convalescent COVID-19 from the United States, Italy and Spain.

In the study's own analysis: Estimates of nucleated cell counts were drawn from the amplification of reference gene primers. The repertoire was sequenced with immunoSEQ multiplex PCR; TCRdb's copy has only in-frame clones and lacks some. V and J calls plus clone size are reproduced from that table; the DNA served to infer D and trimming. Counted here are about 150,000 clones, 84% occurring once; the ten biggest clones make up roughly 4.9%. Sequenced sample: peripheral blood. The J gene is TRBJ2-3, the V gene TRBV4-2, with 13 nucleotides matching TRBD2. The TCR comes from a human donor in a cohort sampled during active COVID-19. The CDR3: CASSQEGTSGGTDTQYF. CDR3 sequence (DNA): TGTGCCAGCAGCCAAGAGGGGACTAGCGGGGGCACAGATACGCAGTATTTT.